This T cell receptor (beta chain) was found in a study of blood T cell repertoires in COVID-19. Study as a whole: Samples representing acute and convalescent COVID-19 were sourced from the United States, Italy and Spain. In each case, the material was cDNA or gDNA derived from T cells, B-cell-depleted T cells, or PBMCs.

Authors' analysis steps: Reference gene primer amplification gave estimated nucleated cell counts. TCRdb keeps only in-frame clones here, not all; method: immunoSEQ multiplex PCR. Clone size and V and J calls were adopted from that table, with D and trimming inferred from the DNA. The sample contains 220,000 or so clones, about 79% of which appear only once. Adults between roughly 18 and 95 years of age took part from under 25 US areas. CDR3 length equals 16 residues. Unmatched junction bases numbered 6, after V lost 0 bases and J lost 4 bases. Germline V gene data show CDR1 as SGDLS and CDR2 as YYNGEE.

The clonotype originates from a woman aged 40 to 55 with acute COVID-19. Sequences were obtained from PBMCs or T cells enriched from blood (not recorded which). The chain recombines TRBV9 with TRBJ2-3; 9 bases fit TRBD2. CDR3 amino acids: CASSVVVAGDADTQYF. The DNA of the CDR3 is TGTGCCAGCAGCGTAGTGGTAGCGGGGGATGCAGATACGCAGTATTTT.